This TCR beta chain was obtained from a study of T-cell memory formation after mild COVID-19. This clonotype appeared a few times. V was trimmed by 3 bases and J by 5 bases, leaving 18 bases between them. This CDR3 is 16 amino acids long. Germline V gives CDR1 SGHDT, CDR2 YYEEEE. TCRdb re-called the 5' RACE reads through MiXCR, storing one row per CDR3 protein. This sample yields about 560,000 distinct CDR3 sequences, of which about 20% are seen a single time; roughly 8.1% belongs to the top ten. The specimen sequenced was PBMCs or a T cell subset sorted from them (not recorded which). The rearrangement links TRBV5-6 to TRBJ1-5, with D hard to call. The TCR originated in an adult woman who had mild COVID-19 (a few samples of this study predate the infection). Cell type and time point are not known. CDR3 coding DNA: TGTGCCAGCAGCTACCGCGGGTCGGCCCCACATCAGCCCCAGCATTTT. As protein: CASSYRGSAPHQPQHF.